What follows are 5 T cell receptor beta chains derived from one specimen sequenced in a study of CD8 T cells in ankylosing spondylitis. TCRdb used MiXCR to reprocess the 5' RACE reads, holding one entry per CDR3 protein. The data show 150,000 to 200,000 distinct CDR3 sequences, with 9.5% to 13% seen just once and 25% to 30% held by the top ten. Sequencing was done on a sample of blood, either unsorted or a sorted T cell fraction (not recorded which). These receptors all come from a male donor with ankylosing spondylitis or in good health (not recorded which).

Ten or more counts support this clonotype. V is TRBV12-3 or TRBV12-4 and J is TRBJ1-2; D is possibly TRBD1 (6 bases). This CDR3 spans 13 amino acids. With 6 bases removed from V and 2 bases from J, the gap between germline ends came to 10 bases. This CDR3 is CASRPGTNYGYTF. The DNA of the CDR3 is TGTGCCAGCAGACCCGGGACAAACTATGGCTACACCTTC.

This clonotype was detected ten times or more. CDR3 nucleotides: TGTGCCAGCAGCGGACAGGGAGGTCAATATGATGAGCAGTTCTTC. Translating gives CASSGQGGQYDEQFF. The gene calls are TRBV2 and TRBJ2-1; 8 nucleotides match TRBD1. The V segment lost 6 bases and the J segment 8 bases; nucleotides outside the gene matches: 12. This CDR3 has 15 residues. The germline V gene has CDR1 SNHLY and CDR2 FYNNEI.

In regard to this clonotype: Compared with germline, one end of the junction differs, possibly owing to a read error. The chain combines TRBV7-9 with TRBJ2-1, with no clear D. Germline assignment: CDR1 SEHNR and CDR2 FQNEAQ (reference sequence). The CDR3 covers 13 residues. The CDR3 loop reads CASSLGPSDEQFF. The CDR3 nucleotides read TGTGCCAGCAGTTTAGGTCCCTCCGATGAGCAGTTCTTC. Looking up the rest from reference TRBV7-9 and TRBJ2-1 gives the full variable domain: DTGVSQNPRHKITKRGQNVTFRCDPISEHNRLYWYRQTLGQGPEFLTYFQNEAQLEKSRLLSDRFSAERPKGSFSTLEIQRTEQGDSAMYLCASSLGPSDEQFFGPGTRLTVL.

This clonotype was observed many times. The chain combines TRBV12-3 or TRBV12-4 with TRBJ1-5; TRBD1 might be the D (5 bases). Trimming cost V 5 bases and J 4 bases, with 9 bases left between them. The length of the CDR3 is 13 residues. Here the CDR3 reads CASSRTTNQPQHF. DNA of the CDR3: TGTGCCAGCAGTCGGACAACGAATCAGCCCCAGCATTTT.

This clonotype was seen at least ten times. V is TRBV5-1 and J is TRBJ2-1; TRBD2 might be the D (6 bases). The CDR3 contains 15 residues. Trimming pared 2 bases from V and 4 bases from J, leaving 13 bases between. Germline-derived CDR1 and CDR2 are SGHRS and YFSETQ. The DNA of the CDR3 is TGCGCCAGCAGCTTAGGCCCGGGGAGGTACAATGAGCAGTTCTTC. Translated: CASSLGPGRYNEQFF.